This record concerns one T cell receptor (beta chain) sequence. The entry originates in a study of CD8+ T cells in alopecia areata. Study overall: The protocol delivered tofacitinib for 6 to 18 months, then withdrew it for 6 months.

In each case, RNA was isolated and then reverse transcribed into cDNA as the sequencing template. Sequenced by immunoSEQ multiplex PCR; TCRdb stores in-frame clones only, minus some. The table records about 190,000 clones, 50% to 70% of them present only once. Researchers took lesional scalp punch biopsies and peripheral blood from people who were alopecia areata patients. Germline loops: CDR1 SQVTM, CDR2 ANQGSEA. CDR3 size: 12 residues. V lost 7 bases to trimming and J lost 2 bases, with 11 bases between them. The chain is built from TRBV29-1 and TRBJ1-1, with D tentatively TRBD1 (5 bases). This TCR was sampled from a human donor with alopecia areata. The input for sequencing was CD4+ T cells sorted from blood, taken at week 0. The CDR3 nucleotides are TGCAGCGGGTTCAGGGCAAACACTGAAGCTTTCTTT. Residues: CSGFRANTEAFF.